The entry that follows covers one T cell receptor beta chain sequence. The length of the CDR3 is 14 residues. Germline CDR1 and CDR2: MNHEY and SMNVEV (reference sequence). V was shortened by 6 bases and J by 3 bases, with 14 bases between the two germline ends. Negative magnetic isolation gave CD8+ and CD4+ cells; FACS enriched CD8+ TEMRA. The data were taken from a study of CD8 T cells in Susac syndrome. The RNA input was about 0.45 to 1 ug, and it was reverse transcribed with random hexamers. The authors amplified TCR beta CDR3 across 54 Vbeta and 13 Jbeta using immunoSEQ multiplex PCR. MiXCR, run by TCRdb on the immunoSEQ multiplex PCR reads, gives a single entry per CDR3 protein. The sample yields about 150,000 distinct CDR3 sequences, roughly 95% seen once.

Input material: CD4+ T cells from PBMCs. The gene calls are TRBV27 and TRBJ1-1; D gene unclear. The sequence came from a human donor with multiple sclerosis. The CDR3 nucleotides are TGTGCCAGCAGCTATAGAAGCAGGTACACTGAAGCTTTCTTT. This translates into CASSYRSRYTEAFF.